This T cell receptor (beta chain) comes out of a study of T-cell memory formation after mild COVID-19. This clonotype was counted ten times or more. TCRdb reanalysed the 5' RACE reads using MiXCR and keeps one entry per CDR3 protein. The sample includes 130,000 to 150,000 distinct CDR3 sequences, under 25% of them seen just once. Germline CDR1 reads SGHVS; CDR2 reads FQNEAQ. V trimming: 3 bases; J trimming: 4 bases; junction bases outside the gene matches: 6. The CDR3 is 14 amino acids. The source is an adult woman who had mild COVID-19 (a few samples of this study predate the infection). Cell type and time point are not known. Sequenced material: PBMCs or a T cell subset sorted from them (not recorded which). The chain has TRBV7-8 and TRBJ2-7; the match to TRBD2 covers 7 bases. CDR3 protein: CASSFAGAGYEQYF. As DNA, the CDR3 is TGTGCCAGCAGCTTTGCGGGAGCGGGGTACGAGCAGTACTTC.